This paragraph reports one T cell receptor (beta chain). Data came from immunoSEQ multiplex PCR; TCRdb stores just in-frame clones and leaves some out. The sample holds 15,000 or so clones, over 60% seen once. The entry originates in a study of PD-1 blockade in classical Hodgkin lymphoma. In every patient, relapse followed autologous stem cell transplantation, while exposure to brentuximab vedotin differed. Germline V gives CDR1 WSHSY, CDR2 SAAADI. The CDR3 has 16 residues. The J segment lost 5 bases and the V segment lost 7 bases, leaving 15 bases of the junction unmatched. The source material was peripheral blood mononuclear cells (PBMCs), sampled at baseline. The rearrangement joins TRBV10-2 to TRBJ2-3; 7 bases map to TRBD2. The clonotype was recovered from a human donor with classical Hodgkin lymphoma. The chain's CDR3 is CASTEGAGEPEDTQYF. CDR3 nucleotide sequence: TGCGCCAGCACCGAAGGGGCGGGAGAGCCGGAAGATACGCAGTATTTT.